The present TCR beta chain was sequenced within a study of blood T cell repertoires in COVID-19. TCRdb's table, derived via immunoSEQ multiplex PCR, lists solely in-frame clones and lacks some. The table records about 68,000 clones, 80% to 85% of them present only once. CDR1 and CDR2 from the germline V gene are SGDLS and YYNGEE. Trimming shortened V by 4 bases and J by 1 base, and 12 bases separated the two germline ends. The CDR3 consists of 14 residues. The sequenced sample consisted of peripheral blood. The TCR was taken from a man aged 50-60 years with active COVID-19. This chain connects TRBV9 to TRBJ2-7; tentatively, D is TRBD2 (6 bases). CDR3 DNA sequence: TGTGCCAGCAGCTTGTCGGGGGTATCCTACGAGCAGTACTTC. Translating it yields CASSLSGVSYEQYF.